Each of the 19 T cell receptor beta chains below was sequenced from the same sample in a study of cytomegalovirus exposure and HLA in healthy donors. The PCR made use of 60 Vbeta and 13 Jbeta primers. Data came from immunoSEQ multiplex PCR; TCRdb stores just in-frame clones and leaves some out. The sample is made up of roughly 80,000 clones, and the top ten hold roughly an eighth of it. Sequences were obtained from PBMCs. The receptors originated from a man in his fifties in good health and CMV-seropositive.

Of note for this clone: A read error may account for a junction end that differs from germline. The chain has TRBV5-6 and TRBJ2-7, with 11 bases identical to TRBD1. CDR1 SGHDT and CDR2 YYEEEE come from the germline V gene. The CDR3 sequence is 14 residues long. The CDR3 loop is CASSTDRGPLEQHF. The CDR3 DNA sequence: TGTGCCAGCAGCACGGACAGGGGGCCGTTGGAGCAGCACTTC. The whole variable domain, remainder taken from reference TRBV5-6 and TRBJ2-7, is DAGVTQSPTHLIKTRGQQVTLRCSPKSGHDTVSWYQQALGQGPQFIFQYYEEEERQRGNFPDRFSGHQFPNYSSELNVNALLLGDSALYLCASSTDRGPLEQHFGPGTRLTVT.

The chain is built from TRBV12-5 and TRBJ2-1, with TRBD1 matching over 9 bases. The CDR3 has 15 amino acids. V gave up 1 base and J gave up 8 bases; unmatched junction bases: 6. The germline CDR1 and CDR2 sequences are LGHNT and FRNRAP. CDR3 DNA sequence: TGTGCTAGTGGTTTGGACCGGACAGGGGATCATGAGCAGTTCTTC. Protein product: CASGLDRTGDHEQFF.

The CDR3 sequence: CAPSKVEGLAVSTDTQYF. Written as DNA, the CDR3 is TGTGCACCCAGCAAGGTGGAGGGTCTAGCGGTTAGCACAGATACGCAGTATTTT. This rearrangement joins TRBV19 to TRBJ2-3; TRBD2 aligns across 7 bases. Germline CDR1 reads LNHDA; CDR2 reads SQIVND (reference sequence). CDR3 size: 18 residues.

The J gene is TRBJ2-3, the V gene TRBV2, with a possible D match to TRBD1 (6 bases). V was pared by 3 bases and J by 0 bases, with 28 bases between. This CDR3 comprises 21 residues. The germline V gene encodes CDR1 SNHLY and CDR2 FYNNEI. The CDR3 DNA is TGTGCCAGCAGTGATCCCCGGGACAACTCCAACCCCCGACCTAGCACAGATACGCAGTATTTT. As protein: CASSDPRDNSNPRPSTDTQYF.

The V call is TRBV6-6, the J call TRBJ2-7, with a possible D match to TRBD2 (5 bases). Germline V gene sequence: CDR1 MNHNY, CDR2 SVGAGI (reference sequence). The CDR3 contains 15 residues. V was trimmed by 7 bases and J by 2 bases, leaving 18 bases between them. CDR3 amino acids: CASTHRRADAYEQYF. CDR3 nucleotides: TGTGCCAGCACCCATAGGCGGGCCGACGCCTACGAGCAGTACTTC.

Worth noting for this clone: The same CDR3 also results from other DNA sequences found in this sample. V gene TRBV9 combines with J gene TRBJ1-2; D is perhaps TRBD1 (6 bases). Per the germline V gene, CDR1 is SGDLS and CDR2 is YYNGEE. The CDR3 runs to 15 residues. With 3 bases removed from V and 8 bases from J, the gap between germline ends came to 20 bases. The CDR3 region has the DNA TGTGCCAGCAGCGCCGTACAGGGTAATGGCTACGGCTACACCTTC. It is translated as CASSAVQGNGYGYTF.

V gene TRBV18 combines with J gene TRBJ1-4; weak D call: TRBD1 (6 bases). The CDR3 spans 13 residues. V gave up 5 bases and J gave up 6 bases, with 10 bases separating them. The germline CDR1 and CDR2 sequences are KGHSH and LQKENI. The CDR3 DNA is TGTGCCAGCTCAAGACAGGCCTATGAAAAACTGTTTTTT. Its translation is CASSRQAYEKLFF.

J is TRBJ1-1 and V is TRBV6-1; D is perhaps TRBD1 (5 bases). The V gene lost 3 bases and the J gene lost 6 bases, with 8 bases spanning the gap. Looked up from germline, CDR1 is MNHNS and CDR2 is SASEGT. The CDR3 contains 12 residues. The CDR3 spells CASSETASEAFF. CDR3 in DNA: TGTGCCAGCAGTGAGACAGCCTCTGAAGCTTTCTTT.

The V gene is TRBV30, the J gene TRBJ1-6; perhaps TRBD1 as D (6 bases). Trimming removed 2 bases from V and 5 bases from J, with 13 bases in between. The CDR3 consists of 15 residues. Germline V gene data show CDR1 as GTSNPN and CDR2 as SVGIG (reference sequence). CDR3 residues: CAWSPPDRDNSPLHF. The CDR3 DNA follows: TGTGCCTGGAGTCCCCCGGACAGAGATAATTCACCCCTCCACTTT. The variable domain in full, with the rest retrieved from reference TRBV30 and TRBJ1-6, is SQTIHQWPATLVQPVGSPLSLECTVEGTSNPNLYWYRQAAGRGLQLLFYSVGIGQISSEVPQNLSASRPQDRQFILSSKKLLLSDSGFYLCAWSPPDRDNSPLHFGNGTRLTVT.

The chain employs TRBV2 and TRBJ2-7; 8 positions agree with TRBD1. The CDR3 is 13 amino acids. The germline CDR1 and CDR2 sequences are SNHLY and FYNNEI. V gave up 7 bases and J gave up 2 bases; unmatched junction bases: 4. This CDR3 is CASTEGQAYEQYV. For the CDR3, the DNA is TGTGCCAGCACGGAGGGACAGGCCTACGAGCAGTACGTC.

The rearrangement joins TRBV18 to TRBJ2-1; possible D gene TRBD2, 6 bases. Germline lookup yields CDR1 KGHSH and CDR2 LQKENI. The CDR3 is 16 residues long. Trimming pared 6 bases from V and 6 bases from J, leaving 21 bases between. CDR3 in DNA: TGTGCCAGCTCCGGGTCCGATAGCGGCGTTATCAATGAGCAGTTCTTC. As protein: CASSGSDSGVINEQFF.

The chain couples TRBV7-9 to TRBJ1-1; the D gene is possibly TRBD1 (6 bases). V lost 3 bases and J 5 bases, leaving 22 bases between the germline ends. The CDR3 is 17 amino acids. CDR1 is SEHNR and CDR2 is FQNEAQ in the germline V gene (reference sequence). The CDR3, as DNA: TGTGCCAGCAGCTTTATGGGGGGGCGCCCTGAGGGTACTGAAGCTTTCTTT. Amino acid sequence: CASSFMGGRPEGTEAFF.

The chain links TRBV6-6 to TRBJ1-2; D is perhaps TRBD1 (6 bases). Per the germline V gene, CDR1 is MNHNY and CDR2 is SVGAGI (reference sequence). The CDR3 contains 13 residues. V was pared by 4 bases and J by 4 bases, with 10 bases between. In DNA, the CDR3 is TGTGCCAGCAGTTCCGACAGGACCTATGGCTACACCTTC. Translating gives CASSSDRTYGYTF.

CDR3 nucleotides: TGTGCCAGCAGTCACCCTGGGGGGGAACGAGAGACCCAGTACTTC. Translation gives CASSHPGGERETQYF. J is TRBJ2-5 and V is TRBV7-2, with 7 positions matching TRBD2. Germline-derived CDR1 and CDR2 are SGHTA and FQGNSA. Germline trimming cut 6 bases from V and 4 bases from J; bases unmatched to any gene: 11. The CDR3 covers 15 residues.

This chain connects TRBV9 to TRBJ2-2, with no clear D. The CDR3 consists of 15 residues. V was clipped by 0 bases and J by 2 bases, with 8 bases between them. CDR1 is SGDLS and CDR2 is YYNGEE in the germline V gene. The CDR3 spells CASSVAGLNTGELFF. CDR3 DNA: TGTGCCAGCAGCGTAGCTGGGCTAAACACCGGGGAGCTGTTTTTT.

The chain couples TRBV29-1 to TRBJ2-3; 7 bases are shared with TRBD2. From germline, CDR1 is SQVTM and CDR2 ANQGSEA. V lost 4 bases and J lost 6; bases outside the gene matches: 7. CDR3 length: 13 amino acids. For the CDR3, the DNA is TGCAGCGTTGGTGGGGAGGGCCCGGATACGCAGTATTTT. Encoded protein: CSVGGEGPDTQYF.

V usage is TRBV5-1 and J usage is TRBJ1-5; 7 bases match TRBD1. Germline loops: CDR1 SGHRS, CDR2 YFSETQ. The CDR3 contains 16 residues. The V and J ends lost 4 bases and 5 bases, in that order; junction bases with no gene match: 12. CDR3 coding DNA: TGCGCCAGCAGCCCCGGACAGGACCAAACCTATCAGCCCCAGCATTTT. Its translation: CASSPGQDQTYQPQHF.

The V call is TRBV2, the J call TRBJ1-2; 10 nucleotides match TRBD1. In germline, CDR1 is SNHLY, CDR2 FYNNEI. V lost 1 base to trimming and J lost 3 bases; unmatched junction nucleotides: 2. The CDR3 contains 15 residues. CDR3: CASSEGGTGDYGYTF. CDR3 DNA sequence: TGTGCCAGCAGTGAAGGGGGGACAGGGGACTATGGCTACACCTTC. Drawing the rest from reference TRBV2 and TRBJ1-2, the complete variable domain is EPEVTQTPSHQVTQMGQEVILRCVPISNHLYFYWYRQILGQKVEFLVSFYNNEISEKSEIFDDQFSVERPDGSNFTLKIRSTKLEDSAMYFCASSEGGTGDYGYTFGSGTRLTVV.

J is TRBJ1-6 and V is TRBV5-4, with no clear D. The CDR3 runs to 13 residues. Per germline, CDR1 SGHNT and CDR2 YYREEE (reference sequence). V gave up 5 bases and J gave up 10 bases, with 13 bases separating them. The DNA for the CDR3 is TGTGCCAGCAGAGTTGACATAATCTCACCCCTCCACTTT. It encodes CASRVDIISPLHF.